Below, 19 T cell receptor beta chains from the same sample are listed, as sequenced in a study of identical twins. TCRdb used MiXCR to reprocess the 5' RACE reads, holding one entry per CDR3 protein. The sample holds hundreds of thousands of distinct CDR3 sequences, about 12% seen once. These data were also filed under a second study, of yellow fever vaccine responses in identical twins.

What was sequenced was PBMCs. Receptors originate from a woman aged 18-29 years in good health.

The gene calls are TRBV9 and TRBJ2-3, with 8 bases matching TRBD2. This CDR3 region has 15 residues. CDR1 is SGDLS and CDR2 is YYNGEE in the germline V gene. The ends lost 4 bases at V and 2 bases at J; junction bases unmatched: 6. CDR3: CASSMRGENTDTQYF. CDR3 DNA sequence: TGTGCCAGCAGCATGCGGGGGGAAAACACAGATACGCAGTATTTT. Combining the CDR3 with reference TRBV9 and TRBJ2-3 gives the whole variable domain DSGVTQTPKHLITATGQRVTLRCSPRSGDLSVYWYQQSLDQGLQFLIQYYNGEERAKGNILERFSAQQFPDLHSELNLSSLELGDSALYFCASSMRGENTDTQYFGPGTRLTVL.

This clonotype came up a few times. This sequence joins TRBV5-1 and TRBJ1-3; the D is unclear. V was clipped by 0 bases and J by 4 bases, with 14 bases between them. From germline, CDR1 is SGHRS and CDR2 YFSETQ. The CDR3 is made up of 16 amino acids. CDR3 region: CASSLGLLRAGNTIYF. DNA for the CDR3: TGCGCCAGCAGCTTGGGACTCCTCCGGGCCGGAAACACCATATATTTT.

This chain joins TRBV28 and TRBJ1-5; no reliable D call. The germline V and J ends were trimmed by 5 bases and 0 bases, with 11 bases remaining between them. The CDR3 loop spans 15 amino acids. The germline CDR1 and CDR2 sequences are MDHEN and SYDVKM. CDR3 sequence: CASSLWGSSNQPQHF. The CDR3 nucleotides are TGTGCCAGCAGTCTTTGGGGTAGTAGCAATCAGCCCCAGCATTTT.

The gene calls are TRBV7-8 and TRBJ2-7, with 13 nucleotides matching TRBD2. In germline, CDR1 is SGHVS, CDR2 FQNEAQ. The length of the CDR3 is 16 residues. The ends lost 5 bases at V and 4 bases at J; junction bases unmatched: 8. The CDR3 loop reads CASSPLGTSGIYEQYF. The CDR3 DNA is TGTGCCAGCAGCCCGCTGGGGACTAGCGGGATTTACGAGCAGTACTTC.

This clonotype turned up a few times. The chain recombines TRBV24-1 with TRBJ2-1; tentative D call: TRBD2 (7 bases). Germline loops: CDR1 KGHDR, CDR2 SFDVKD. This CDR3 spans 16 amino acids. Trimming pared 4 bases from V and 5 bases from J, leaving 17 bases between. The CDR3 sequence is CATSDRGGGANNEQFF. The DNA for the CDR3 is TGTGCCACCAGTGACCGGGGAGGGGGTGCGAACAATGAGCAGTTCTTC.

The chain carries TRBV6-1 and TRBJ1-2, with a weak D call TRBD1 (5 bases). V was cut by 7 bases and J by 4 bases, with 19 bases left in between. Germline CDR1 is MNHNS and CDR2 is SASEGT. The CDR3 has 15 residues. The CDR3 reads CASTGTGSRVYGYTF. The CDR3 coding sequence is TGTGCCAGCACCGGGACGGGCTCTCGGGTCTATGGCTACACCTTC.

V is TRBV11-2 and J is TRBJ2-5; either TRBD1 or TRBD2 may fit D (5 bases each). Germline V CDR1 and CDR2: SGHAT, FQNNGV. The V end lost 2 bases, the J end lost 9 bases, and 22 bases lay between the germline ends. The CDR3 is 16 amino acids. This chain's CDR3 is CASSLLPGASRVAQYF. CDR3 sequence (DNA): TGTGCCAGCAGCTTATTGCCCGGGGCTAGCAGGGTGGCCCAGTACTTC. Using reference TRBV11-2 and TRBJ2-5 for the parts outside the CDR3, the full variable domain is EAGVAQSPRYKIIEKRQSVAFWCNPISGHATLYWYQQILGQGPKLLIQFQNNGVVDDSQLPKDRFSAERLKGVDSTLKIQPAKLEDSAVYLCASSLLPGASRVAQYFGPGTRLLVL.

The V gene is TRBV11-2, the J gene TRBJ2-7; 10 bases align to TRBD2. The CDR3 is 17 residues long. V lost 1 base and J lost 4; bases outside the gene matches: 10. The germline V gene encodes CDR1 SGHAT and CDR2 FQNNGV. The chain's CDR3 is CASSLGFSSGSSYEQYF. Here the CDR3 DNA reads TGTGCCAGCAGCTTAGGTTTCTCTAGCGGGAGCTCTTACGAGCAGTACTTC.

This clonotype has only a few counts. The V gene is TRBV29-1, the J gene TRBJ2-3; no firm D call. Deletions cut 3 bases from V and 0 bases from J, with 4 bases between. There are 12 residues in the CDR3. The germline V gene has CDR1 SQVTM and CDR2 ANQGSEA. The chain's CDR3 is CSVDRSTDTQYF. The CDR3 DNA is TGCAGCGTTGATCGGAGCACAGATACGCAGTATTTT.

This clonotype showed up just a few times. This chain uses TRBV12-3 or TRBV12-4 with TRBJ2-7, with 9 positions matching TRBD1. The CDR3 sequence is 14 residues long. With 5 bases clipped from V and 3 bases from J, the junction kept 5 bases outside the gene matches. CDR3 region: CASSPGTGIYEQYF. Here the CDR3 DNA reads TGTGCCAGCAGTCCCGGGACAGGGATCTACGAGCAGTACTTC.

This clonotype was observed a handful of times. V usage is TRBV29-1 and J usage is TRBJ2-3, with 9 nucleotides matching TRBD2. Trimming removed 3 bases from V and 4 bases from J; junction bases left unmatched: 11. The germline V gene has CDR1 SQVTM and CDR2 ANQGSEA. The CDR3 extends over 16 amino acids. Here the CDR3 reads CSVEGGSGSRADTQYF. CDR3 bases: TGCAGCGTTGAGGGAGGTAGCGGGAGTCGTGCAGATACGCAGTATTTT.

This clonotype was counted between two and nine times. The chain is built from TRBV20-1 and TRBJ2-7; D is unclear. CDR3 length: 13 residues. The germline V and J ends were trimmed by 3 bases and 0 bases, with 9 bases remaining between them. Per germline, CDR1 DFQATT and CDR2 SNEGSKA (reference sequence). CDR3 DNA sequence: TGCAGTGCTAGGGCTAGTAGCTCCTACGAGCAGTACGTC. Translated, it gives CSARASSSYEQYV.

This clonotype occurred many times. V is TRBV3-1 and J is TRBJ2-1, with D perhaps being TRBD1 or TRBD2 (5 bases each). Trimming took 4 bases from V and 2 from J, leaving 12 bases between them. The CDR3 length is 15 residues. Germline-derived CDR1 and CDR2 are LGHDT and YNNKEL (reference sequence). The CDR3 region has the DNA TGTGCCAGCAGCCTTTATTCGGGACCCTACAATGAGCAGTTCTTC. Translating gives CASSLYSGPYNEQFF.

The chain carries TRBV12-5 and TRBJ2-7; 11 positions agree with TRBD2. CDR3 size: 14 residues. After removal of 5 bases from V and 6 bases from J, the junction contained 6 bases not matched to a gene. Germline V gives CDR1 LGHNT, CDR2 FRNRAP. CDR3 in DNA: TGTGCTAGTGGTAAAACTAGCGGGAGTGGCGAGCAGTACTTC. Translating gives CASGKTSGSGEQYF.

In this sample, this clonotype turned up a few times. The chain uses TRBV12-3 or TRBV12-4 and TRBJ2-1; weak D call: TRBD2 (6 bases). V gave up 2 bases and J gave up 4 bases, with 18 bases separating them. This CDR3 region has 17 residues. The CDR3 coding sequence is TGTGCCAGCAGTTTAATTTGGGCGGGAACCTCGTACAATGAGCAGTTCTTC. Its translation: CASSLIWAGTSYNEQFF.

This clonotype has only a few counts. The chain carries TRBV24-1 and TRBJ2-5, with D uncertain. The V gene's germline CDR1 is KGHDR and CDR2 SFDVKD. This CDR3 has 13 residues. Trimming removed 5 bases from V and 5 bases from J, with 11 bases in between. CDR3 loop: CATSGRVSETQYF. The CDR3 nucleotides are TGTGCCACCAGTGGCAGAGTTTCGGAGACCCAGTACTTC.

At least ten counts were recorded for this clonotype. The chain carries TRBV28 and TRBJ2-1, with TRBD1 identical over 7 bases. Looked up from germline, CDR1 is MDHEN and CDR2 is SYDVKM. The CDR3 is made up of 14 amino acids. Unmatched junction bases numbered 6, after V lost 5 bases and J lost 5 bases. The DNA for the CDR3 is TGTGCCAGCAGTCCCCCGGGACAGAACAATGAGCAGTTCTTC. This translates into CASSPPGQNNEQFF.

V usage is TRBV19 and J usage is TRBJ1-5, with D hard to call. The CDR3 is made up of 13 amino acids. V lost 8 bases to trimming and J lost 5 bases, with 13 bases between them. The germline V gene encodes CDR1 LNHDA and CDR2 SQIVND (reference sequence). CDR3 nucleotide sequence: TGTGCCAGTCTCGGGGAGTATTATCAGCCCCAGCATTTT. Its protein is CASLGEYYQPQHF.

This clonotype turned up a few times. The chain has TRBV19 and TRBJ2-1; 9 bases are shared with TRBD1. CDR1 LNHDA and CDR2 SQIVND come from the germline V gene (reference sequence). The CDR3 has 16 amino acids. Trimming at V came to 10 bases and at J to 6 bases, leaving 16 bases not matched to a gene. This chain's CDR3 is CATNRDRESRTNEQFF. The DNA of the CDR3 is TGTGCCACGAACCGGGACAGGGAATCCCGTACCAATGAGCAGTTCTTC.